The rows below give T cell receptor beta chains drawn from one sample of a study of T cells in tumors after PD-1 blockade. Assay: immunoSEQ multiplex PCR; the TCRdb copy retains only in-frame clones and omits some. The table lists 9,000 to 15,000 clones, under 80% of them singletons. The source was tumor tissue, collected before anti-PD-1 treatment. The receptors were sampled from a human donor with basal cell carcinoma. Both conserved end residues are trimmed from each CDR3. Fields, in order: J gene, V gene, CDR3 protein.

J gene: TRBJ1-5
V gene: TRBV6-5
CDR3 protein: ASSYSKTSNQPQH

J gene: TRBJ2-1
V gene: TRBV29-1
CDR3 protein: SVPGGREQF

J gene: TRBJ2-5
V gene: TRBV5-6
CDR3 protein: ASSSGATPGPH

J gene: TRBJ2-6
V gene: TRBV7-8
CDR3 protein: ASRSGTGGVGANVLT

J gene: TRBJ1-4
V gene: TRBV19
CDR3 protein: ASSMRDRPEKLF

J gene: TRBJ1-5
V gene: TRBV28
CDR3 protein: ASSLVGEWDQPQH

J gene: TRBJ2-3
V gene: TRBV5-4
CDR3 protein: ASSLEMAGGGSTDTQY

J gene: TRBJ1-5
V gene: TRBV7-2
CDR3 protein: ASSLDTATNQPQH

J gene: TRBJ2-2
V gene: TRBV30
CDR3 protein: AWSVGLATGELF

J gene: TRBJ1-5
V gene: TRBV19
CDR3 protein: ASSSGNGGNQPQH

J gene: TRBJ2-7
V gene: TRBV6-1
CDR3 protein: ASSANYPAGASSYEQY

J gene: TRBJ1-2
V gene: TRBV9
CDR3 protein: ASSVATGRVHGYT

J gene: TRBJ1-2
V gene: TRBV25-1
CDR3 protein: ASSELGSSYT

J gene: TRBJ2-1
V gene: TRBV30
CDR3 protein: AWSGFSDSYNEQF

J gene: TRBJ2-4
V gene: TRBV11-3
CDR3 protein: ASSQRDSPGGNIQY

J gene: TRBJ2-3
V gene: TRBV18
CDR3 protein: ASSMRLSTDTQY

J gene: TRBJ1-6
V gene: TRBV7-9
CDR3 protein: ASRSEGPLH

J gene: TRBJ1-2
V gene: TRBV4-3
CDR3 protein: ASSQGSNSNYGYT

J gene: TRBJ2-7
V gene: TRBV6-1
CDR3 protein: ASRDRDNYEQY

J gene: TRBJ2-3
V gene: TRBV28
CDR3 protein: ASSERGRGTDTQY

J gene: TRBJ1-1
V gene: TRBV14
CDR3 protein: ASSQAGMNTEAF

J gene: TRBJ2-3
V gene: TRBV29-1
CDR3 protein: SVAALAGDTDTQY

J gene: TRBJ1-2
V gene: TRBV30
CDR3 protein: AWSRAPRTNYGYT

J gene: TRBJ1-2
V gene: TRBV3-1/TRBV3-2
CDR3 protein: ASSLPGKEDGYT

J gene: TRBJ1-2
V gene: TRBV7-9
CDR3 protein: ASSPIGLILLH

J gene: TRBJ2-3
V gene: TRBV16
CDR3 protein: ASSQSGGDTQY

J gene: TRBJ1-1
V gene: TRBV6-5
CDR3 protein: ASSLSLDTEAF

J gene: TRBJ2-4
V gene: TRBV30
CDR3 protein: AWSVPVLRGTKNIQY

J gene: TRBJ1-2
V gene: TRBV20-1
CDR3 protein: SARADRGYT

J gene: TRBJ2-5
V gene: TRBV11-1
CDR3 protein: ASSLGRPVQETQY

J gene: TRBJ1-2
V gene: TRBV5-1
CDR3 protein: ASGSEVLAGTDYGYT

J gene: TRBJ2-2
V gene: TRBV3-1/TRBV3-2
CDR3 protein: ASSLGLAGSNTGELF